Reported below is one T cell receptor beta chain. Its antigen is as yet unknown. Germline-derived CDR1 and CDR2 are GTSNPN and SVGIG (reference sequence). The V and J ends lost 2 bases and 6 bases respectively, with 16 bases between them. There are 14 residues in the CDR3. This PCR relied on a set of 60 Vbeta primers and 13 Jbeta primers. Here immunoSEQ multiplex PCR was the method, and the copy in TCRdb shows in-frame clones only, minus some. The sample comprises 120,000 or so clones, about 80% of which are singletons, and around 8.5% rests with the top ten. The data derive from a study of cytomegalovirus exposure and HLA in healthy donors. Study-wide points: A few CMV-associated chains proved CMV antigen-specific in vitro.

This TCR came from a woman between 45 and 65 years old in good health and CMV-seropositive. Sequences were obtained from PBMCs. This rearrangement joins TRBV30 to TRBJ1-1; D is possibly TRBD1 (5 bases). This CDR3 reads CAWSHRTPPPEAFF. The CDR3 DNA reads TGTGCCTGGAGTCACCGGACACCTCCACCTGAAGCTTTCTTT. Complete variable domain (other parts from reference TRBV30 and TRBJ1-1): SQTIHQWPATLVQPVGSPLSLECTVEGTSNPNLYWYRQAAGRGLQLLFYSVGIGQISSEVPQNLSASRPQDRQFILSSKKLLLSDSGFYLCAWSHRTPPPEAFFGQGTRLTVV.